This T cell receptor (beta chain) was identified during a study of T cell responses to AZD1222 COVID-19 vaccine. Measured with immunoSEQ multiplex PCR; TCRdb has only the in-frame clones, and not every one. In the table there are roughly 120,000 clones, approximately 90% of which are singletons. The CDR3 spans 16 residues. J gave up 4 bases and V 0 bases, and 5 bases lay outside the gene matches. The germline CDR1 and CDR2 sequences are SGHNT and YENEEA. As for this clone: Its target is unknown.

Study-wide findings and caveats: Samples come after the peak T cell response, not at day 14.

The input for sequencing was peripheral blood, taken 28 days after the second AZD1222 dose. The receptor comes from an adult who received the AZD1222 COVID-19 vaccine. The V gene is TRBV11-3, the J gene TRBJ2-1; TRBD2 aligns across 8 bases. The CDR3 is CASSLDPGGGYNEQFF. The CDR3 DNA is TGTGCCAGCAGCTTAGATCCCGGGGGGGGTTACAATGAGCAGTTCTTC.